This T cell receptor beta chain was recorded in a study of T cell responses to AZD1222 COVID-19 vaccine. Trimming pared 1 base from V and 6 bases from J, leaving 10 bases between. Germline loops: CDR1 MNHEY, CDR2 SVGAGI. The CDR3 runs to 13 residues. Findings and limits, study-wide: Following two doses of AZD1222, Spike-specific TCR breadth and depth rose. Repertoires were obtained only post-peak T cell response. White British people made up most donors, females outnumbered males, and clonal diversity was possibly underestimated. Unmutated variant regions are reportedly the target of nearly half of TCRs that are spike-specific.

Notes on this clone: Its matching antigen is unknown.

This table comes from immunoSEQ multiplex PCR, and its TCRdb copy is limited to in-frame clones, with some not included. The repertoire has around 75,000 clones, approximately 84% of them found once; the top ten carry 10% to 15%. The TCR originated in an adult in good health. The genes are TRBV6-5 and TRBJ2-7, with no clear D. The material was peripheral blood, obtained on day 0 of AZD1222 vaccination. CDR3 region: CASSYLVRGEQYF. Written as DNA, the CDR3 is TGTGCCAGCAGTTACTTGGTTCGCGGCGAGCAGTACTTC.